The 15 T cell receptor beta chains below were found in one sample sequenced in a study of early T cells in non-severe SARS-CoV-2 infection. Via MiXCR, TCRdb re-called the 5' RACE reads, giving one row per CDR3 protein. Of around 25,000 distinct CDR3 sequences listed, 2.5% to 3.5% are singletons. The sequencing sample was made of whole blood. These TCRs come from an adult who was a healthcare worker with PCR-confirmed SARS-CoV-2 infection or an uninfected control (not recorded which).

This clonotype was counted many times. V and J are TRBV7-8 and TRBJ1-5; no clear D. CDR1 and CDR2 from the germline V gene are SGHVS and FQNEAQ. The V and J ends lost 6 bases and 4 bases respectively, with 10 bases between them. The CDR3 is 13 residues long. CDR3: CASSSDKNQPQHF. CDR3 DNA sequence: TGTGCCAGCAGTTCAGATAAGAATCAGCCCCAGCATTTT.

This clonotype was counted ten times or more. V gene TRBV5-8 combines with J gene TRBJ2-5; 11 bases match TRBD2. Unmatched junction bases numbered 3, after V lost 3 bases and J lost 2 bases. CDR3 length: 15 amino acids. The germline V gene encodes CDR1 SGHTS and CDR2 YDEGEE. CDR3 in DNA: TGTGCCAGCAGCTACGGGACTAGCGGTCAAGAGACCCAGTACTTC. This sequence encodes CASSYGTSGQETQYF.

This clonotype was counted at least ten times. The chain has TRBV7-3 and TRBJ1-2; 7 bases align to TRBD1. The germline CDR1 and CDR2 sequences are SGHTA and FQGTGA. V gave up 5 bases and J gave up 6 bases; unmatched junction bases: 9. The CDR3 is 14 amino acids. CDR3 sequence reads: CASSPRGGAHGYTF. Here the CDR3 DNA reads TGTGCCAGCAGCCCCCGAGGGGGCGCCCATGGCTACACCTTC.

This clonotype was seen ten or more times. This chain uses TRBV7-2 with TRBJ2-3; possibly TRBD2 for D (6 bases). Trimming removed 2 bases from V and 2 bases from J, with 14 bases in between. The CDR3 is 16 residues long. The germline V gene has CDR1 SGHTA and CDR2 FQGNSA. As DNA, the CDR3 is TGTGCCAGCAGCTTAAGACTAGACTTGCCCACAGATACGCAGTATTTT. Its protein is CASSLRLDLPTDTQYF.

This clonotype was seen at least ten times. The chain joins TRBV27 to TRBJ2-3; D unresolved. Trimming left V 6 bases short and J 0 bases short, with 10 bases between. In germline, CDR1 is MNHEY, CDR2 SMNVEV (reference sequence). The CDR3 has 14 residues. The CDR3 protein is CASRMGMSTDTQYF. The CDR3, as DNA: TGTGCCAGCAGGATGGGGATGAGCACAGATACGCAGTATTTT.

This clonotype was found many times. The chain links TRBV10-2 to TRBJ2-3; D unclear. The V gene lost 3 bases and the J gene lost 5 bases, with 6 bases spanning the gap. The germline gives CDR1 WSHSY, CDR2 SAAADI. The CDR3 runs to 12 residues. CDR3 sequence (DNA): TGCGCCAGCAGTGATGTGGTAGATACGCAGTATTTT. Encoded protein: CASSDVVDTQYF.

This clonotype was recorded many times. The V gene is TRBV30, the J gene TRBJ1-1; D is unresolved. The ends were cut back, 4 bases at V and 0 bases at J, with 15 bases in the middle. CDR1 and CDR2 (germline): GTSNPN, SVGIG (reference sequence). This CDR3 is 15 amino acids long. This CDR3 reads CAWIPRVLLNTEAFF. The CDR3 nucleotides are TGTGCCTGGATTCCCCGGGTCCTTTTGAACACTGAAGCTTTCTTT.

This clonotype has a count of ten or more. J is TRBJ2-2 and V is TRBV7-2; 7 nucleotides match TRBD2. The germline V gene encodes CDR1 SGHTA and CDR2 FQGNSA. This CDR3 has 15 amino acids. The J segment lost 0 bases and the V segment lost 7 bases, leaving 5 bases of the junction unmatched. The CDR3 nucleotides read TGTGCCAGCACGTGGGCGGGAGCGAACACCGGGGAGCTGTTTTTT. Translating it yields CASTWAGANTGELFF.

This clonotype has at least ten counts. The genes are TRBV6-6 and TRBJ2-1, with 9 bases identical to TRBD1. V shed 6 bases and J 5 bases; nucleotides not matched to a gene: 11. CDR1 and CDR2 (germline): MNHNY, SVGAGI (reference sequence). The CDR3 is 16 amino acids. DNA for the CDR3: TGTGCCAGCAGCTACCGGGACAGGGCGCGCAACAATGAGCAGTTCTTC. It yields the protein CASSYRDRARNNEQFF.

At least ten counts were recorded for this clonotype. This chain's CDR3 is CASSPPKDSSKPRGSYNEQFF. The CDR3 DNA reads as TGTGCCAGCTCACCACCCAAGGACAGCTCTAAGCCGAGGGGCTCCTACAATGAGCAGTTCTTC. The chain joins TRBV18 to TRBJ2-1, with D perhaps matching TRBD1 (6 bases). V lost 0 bases and J lost 0, with 24 bases in between. The V gene's germline CDR1 is KGHSH and CDR2 LQKENI. The CDR3 runs 21 residues.

The sample holds many counts of this clonotype. V usage is TRBV30 and J usage is TRBJ1-4; D is perhaps TRBD1 (5 bases). Trimming cost V 4 bases and J 7 bases, with 13 bases left between them. From germline, CDR1 is GTSNPN and CDR2 SVGIG (reference sequence). CDR3 length: 13 residues. This chain's CDR3 is CAWNWGMSEKLFF. In DNA form, the CDR3 reads TGTGCCTGGAATTGGGGGATGAGTGAAAAACTGTTTTTT.

This clonotype was observed many times. The V and J genes are TRBV5-1 and TRBJ1-1; no clear D gene. There are 14 residues in the CDR3. With 0 bases removed from V and 1 base from J, the gap between germline ends came to 7 bases. Germline lookup yields CDR1 SGHRS and CDR2 YFSETQ. CDR3 DNA: TGCGCCAGCAGCTTGGAAGGCAGGAACACTGAAGCTTTCTTT. Amino acids: CASSLEGRNTEAFF.

In this sample, this clonotype turned up many times. The chain recombines TRBV11-2 with TRBJ2-3; 8 bases line up with TRBD2. CDR1 and CDR2 (germline): SGHAT, FQNNGV. With V trimmed by 5 bases and J by 4 bases, 5 bases remained unmatched. This CDR3 has 14 residues. The CDR3 loop reads CASSRSGDSDTQYF. The DNA for the CDR3 is TGTGCCAGCAGCCGTAGCGGGGACTCAGATACGCAGTATTTT.

Ten or more counts support this clonotype. The rearrangement uses TRBV7-9 and TRBJ2-5, with D uncertain. V was cut by 5 bases and J by 1 base, with 8 bases left in between. This CDR3 has 13 amino acids. CDR1 and CDR2 from the germline V gene are SEHNR and FQNEAQ (reference sequence). The CDR3 region has the DNA TGTGCCAGCAGCCGAACCAGCCAAGAGACCCAGTACTTC. It specifies CASSRTSQETQYF.

The chain combines TRBV30 with TRBJ2-3; no clear D gene. The CDR3 contains 15 residues. The germline V gene has CDR1 GTSNPN and CDR2 SVGIG (reference sequence). V lost 2 bases, J lost 0 bases, and 12 bases lay in between. CDR3 DNA sequence: TGTGCCTGGAGTCTCAGAGGACGGAGCACAGATACGCAGTATTTT. Amino acid sequence: CAWSLRGRSTDTQYF.